These 14 T cell receptor beta chains came from one sample sequenced in a study of blood T cell repertoires in COVID-19. Generated by immunoSEQ multiplex PCR, the TCRdb table keeps only in-frame clones and is missing some. Among around 260,000 clones listed, 80% to 90% were seen once. The specimen sequenced was peripheral blood. The receptors here all came from a woman between 65 and 79 years old with COVID-19, enrolled during active disease.

This clone was observed once. The genes are TRBV30 and TRBJ1-4; a weak D match, TRBD1 (5 bases). The CDR3 spans 16 residues. The V gene lost 1 base and the J gene lost 4 bases, with 16 bases spanning the gap. Germline V CDR1 and CDR2: GTSNPN, SVGIG (reference sequence). CDR3 bases: TGTGCCTGGAGTGGCGGGGCAGGGCTTCTTAATGAAAAACTGTTTTTT. Translated: CAWSGGAGLLNEKLFF.

The chain couples TRBV19 to TRBJ2-1; D is unresolved. Trimming cost V 4 bases and J 0 bases, with 10 bases left between them. Germline CDR1 LNHDA, CDR2 SQIVND (reference sequence). This CDR3 has 15 residues. The CDR3 region is CASSTRSFSYNEQFF. Here the CDR3 DNA reads TGTGCCAGTAGTACACGGAGCTTCTCCTACAATGAGCAGTTCTTC.

This sequence joins TRBV7-9 and TRBJ1-5; 9 bases line up with TRBD1. This CDR3 comprises 16 residues. V was pared by 3 bases and J by 1 base, with 4 bases of the junction left unmatched. In germline, CDR1 is SEHNR, CDR2 FQNEAQ (reference sequence). The CDR3 DNA is TGTGCCAGCAGCTTTTTACAGGGGGCGAGCAATCAGCCCCAGCATTTT. It specifies CASSFLQGASNQPQHF. The full variable domain, completed using reference TRBV7-9 and TRBJ1-5, is DTGVSQNPRHKITKRGQNVTFRCDPISEHNRLYWYRQTLGQGPEFLTYFQNEAQLEKSRLLSDRFSAERPKGSFSTLEIQRTEQGDSAMYLCASSFLQGASNQPQHFGDGTRLSIL.

The chain joins TRBV5-1 to TRBJ2-7; D is perhaps TRBD2 (6 bases). The CDR3 extends over 14 amino acids. Deletions cut 4 bases from V and 2 bases from J, with 13 bases between. Germline V gives CDR1 SGHRS, CDR2 YFSETQ. Here the CDR3 DNA reads TGCGCCAGCAGCCCCAGTGGAGGGGCCTACGAGCAGTACTTC. It codes for CASSPSGGAYEQYF.

This chain joins TRBV19 and TRBJ1-6; no clear D. Per the germline V gene, CDR1 is LNHDA and CDR2 is SQIVND (reference sequence). The CDR3 extends over 16 amino acids. With 3 bases removed from V and 0 bases from J, the gap between germline ends came to 9 bases. This CDR3 is CASSIDKSSYNSPLHF. The CDR3 bases are TGTGCCAGTAGTATTGACAAGAGCTCCTATAATTCACCCCTCCACTTT.

The J gene is TRBJ1-1, the V gene TRBV5-4, with 7 bases that match TRBD1. The length of the CDR3 is 15 residues. The junction had 3 bases not matched to a gene; V was cut back by 0 bases and J by 1 base. Germline loops: CDR1 SGHNT, CDR2 YYREEE (reference sequence). Here the CDR3 reads CASSLGQGPNTEAFF. CDR3 nucleotides: TGTGCCAGCAGCTTGGGACAGGGACCGAACACTGAAGCTTTCTTT.

The genes are TRBV28 and TRBJ2-1, with D hard to call. This CDR3 contains 15 residues. The V end was cut by 5 bases, the J end by 4 bases, with 15 bases between. CDR1 is MDHEN and CDR2 is SYDVKM in the germline V gene. As DNA, the CDR3 is TGTGCCAGCAGTAGTCGATACGGAGCGTACAATGAGCAGTTCTTC. It codes for CASSSRYGAYNEQFF. Based on the CDR3 plus reference TRBV28 and TRBJ2-1, the full variable domain is DVKVTQSSRYLVKRTGEKVFLECVQDMDHENMFWYRQDPGLGLRLIYFSYDVKMKEKGDIPEGYSVSREKKERFSLILESASTNQTSMYLCASSSRYGAYNEQFFGPGTRLTVL.

This clone was found once. This rearrangement joins TRBV6-5 to TRBJ1-1; weak D call: TRBD1 (5 bases). Trimming cost V 4 bases and J 0 bases, with 6 bases left between them. Germline loops: CDR1 MNHEY, CDR2 SVGAGI. The CDR3 extends over 13 amino acids. CDR3: CASSSGVNTEAFF. In nucleotides, the CDR3 is TGTGCCAGCAGTTCGGGGGTGAACACTGAAGCTTTCTTT.

The V call is TRBV28, the J call TRBJ1-3; D not resolved. Germline CDR1 reads MDHEN; CDR2 reads SYDVKM. The ends were cut back, 2 bases at V and 0 bases at J, with 5 bases in the middle. This CDR3 region has 14 residues. The DNA of the CDR3 is TGTGCCAGCAGTTTAGGGCACTCTGGAAACACCATATATTTT. It encodes CASSLGHSGNTIYF.

The J gene is TRBJ2-7, the V gene TRBV7-9, with 10 bases aligning to TRBD2. With V trimmed by 5 bases and J by 7 bases, 2 bases remained unmatched. The CDR3 spans 12 residues. CDR1 is SEHNR and CDR2 is FQNEAQ in the germline V gene (reference sequence). The CDR3 nucleotides are TGTGCCAGCAGCCAGACTAGCGGGGAGCAGTACTTC. Translation: CASSQTSGEQYF.

The chain couples TRBV5-6 to TRBJ1-5; TRBD1 might be the D (6 bases). CDR3 size: 15 residues. Between the trimmed V and J ends, which lost 0 bases and 5 bases, there was a span of 12 bases. From germline, CDR1 is SGHDT and CDR2 YYEEEE. CDR3 in amino acids: CASSLGWSGDQPQHF. DNA for the CDR3: TGTGCCAGCAGCTTGGGGTGGTCAGGGGATCAGCCCCAGCATTTT.

The V gene is TRBV6-5, the J gene TRBJ1-2; the D is unclear. CDR1 and CDR2 (germline): MNHEY, SVGAGI. The CDR3 has 13 residues. Trimming removed 2 bases from V and 8 bases from J, with 12 bases in between. CDR3 residues: CASSYDLGRGYTF. Here the CDR3 DNA reads TGTGCCAGCAGTTACGACCTAGGAAGGGGCTACACCTTC.

V is TRBV27 and J is TRBJ1-6; D ambiguous. Germline V CDR1 and CDR2: MNHEY, SMNVEV (reference sequence). This CDR3 contains 14 residues. Trimming removed 5 bases from V and 0 bases from J, with 5 bases in between. The CDR3 DNA reads as TGTGCCAGCAGTACGAGCTCCTATAATTCACCCCTCCACTTT. It yields the protein CASSTSSYNSPLHF.

The chain employs TRBV19 and TRBJ1-1; D remains unclear. The CDR3 loop spans 16 amino acids. Germline V CDR1 and CDR2: LNHDA, SQIVND (reference sequence). V was pared by 3 bases and J by 0 bases, with 14 bases between. Here the CDR3 DNA reads TGTGCCAGTAGTATGGGCAGGCCTCCTATGAACACTGAAGCTTTCTTT. Its translation: CASSMGRPPMNTEAFF.